This T cell receptor beta chain was captured in a study of neoadjuvant nivolumab and ipilimumab in lung cancer. Study results and caveats: TCR richness and clonality were higher in tumors than adjacent uninvolved lung.

The protocol was immunoSEQ multiplex PCR, while the TCRdb copy is restricted to in-frame clones and leaves out a portion. The table lists around 8,100 clones, around 79% of them singletons, with approximately 6.7% in the top ten. Turning to this clone: The antigen is unknown.

Germline V CDR1 and CDR2: SGHTA, FQGNSA. This CDR3 spans 15 amino acids. With 0 bases removed from V and 9 bases from J, the gap between germline ends came to 15 bases. The specimen was adjacent normal lung tissue, collected after neoadjuvant nivolumab, alone or with ipilimumab, at or shortly before surgery. This chain links TRBV7-2 with TRBJ1-5; no definite D call. This sequence originates from an adult with non-small cell lung cancer. The chain's CDR3 is CASSLASSGGGPQHF. The CDR3 nucleotides read TGTGCCAGCAGCTTAGCCTCCAGCGGCGGAGGGCCCCAGCATTTT.